Following are 20 T cell receptor beta chains from one sample sequenced in a study of T cells in Graves' hyperthyroidism and ophthalmopathy. RNA transcripts gave rise to amplified TCR beta CDR3 regions. Initially, a first-round RT-PCR of the TCR CDR3 employed the HTBI primer set. TCRdb ran MiXCR on the multiplex PCR reads and lists one entry per CDR3 protein. The repertoire holds 300,000 to 500,000 distinct CDR3 sequences, with over 11% as singletons. Sequences were obtained from blood. The receptors here all came from a man in his fifties or sixties with Graves' ophthalmopathy.

V is TRBV2 and J is TRBJ1-5, with 7 bases aligning to TRBD1. This CDR3 spans 13 amino acids. Looked up from germline, CDR1 is SNHLY and CDR2 is FYNNEI. With 4 bases clipped from V and 7 bases from J, the junction kept 4 bases outside the gene matches. The CDR3 DNA reads as TGTGCCAGCAGTGCGAGGGGGCAACAGCCCCAGCATTTT. It yields the protein CASSARGQQPQHF.

The chain links TRBV7-8 to TRBJ2-7; D call uncertain. Germline V gene sequence: CDR1 SGHVS, CDR2 FQNEAQ. The CDR3 is 17 amino acids. Trimming pared 4 bases from V and 0 bases from J, leaving 19 bases between. Here the CDR3 DNA reads TGTGCCAGCAGCTCCAGAGGTCGCAGCGCTCTCTCCTACGAGCAGTACTTC. Translated: CASSSRGRSALSYEQYF. The entire variable domain, with the rest obtained from reference TRBV7-8 and TRBJ2-7, is as follows: GAGVSQSPRYKVAKRGQDVALRCDPISGHVSLFWYQQALGQGPEFLTYFQNEAQLDKSGLPSDRFFAERPEGSVSTLKIQRTQQEDSAVYLCASSSRGRSALSYEQYFGPGTRLTVT.

The sample holds many counts of this clonotype. This chain joins TRBV3-1 and TRBJ2-7; D remains unclear. Germline CDR1 and CDR2: LGHDT and YNNKEL (reference sequence). V was shortened by 4 bases and J by 6 bases, with 10 bases between the two germline ends. This CDR3 spans 12 amino acids. As DNA, the CDR3 is TGTGCCAGCAGCCCCGCTCCCGCCGAGCAGTACTTC. Translating gives CASSPAPAEQYF.

This CDR3 is CASSLAERAHYEQYF. CDR3 in DNA: TGTGCCAGCAGCCTGGCGGAAAGGGCCCACTACGAGCAGTACTTC. The chain is built from TRBV3-1 and TRBJ2-7; no definite D call. The germline CDR1 and CDR2 sequences are LGHDT and YNNKEL (reference sequence). The germline V and J ends were trimmed by 4 bases and 3 bases, with 16 bases remaining between them. This CDR3 contains 15 residues.

This clonotype was detected many times. J is TRBJ1-1 and V is TRBV19; 7 nucleotides match TRBD1. CDR1 is LNHDA and CDR2 is SQIVND in the germline V gene (reference sequence). The CDR3 is made up of 17 amino acids. J was trimmed by 1 base and V by 4 bases; bases with no gene match: 12. CDR3 in amino acids: CASSTSTGVRGNTEAFF. For the CDR3, the DNA is TGTGCCAGTAGTACCTCAACAGGGGTCAGGGGGAACACTGAAGCTTTCTTT. Full variable domain (missing parts from reference TRBV19 and TRBJ1-1): DGGITQSPKYLFRKEGQNVTLSCEQNLNHDAMYWYRQDPGQGLRLIYYSQIVNDFQKGDIAEGYSVSREKKESFPLTVTSAQKNPTAFYLCASSTSTGVRGNTEAFFGQGTRLTVV.

The sample holds many counts of this clonotype. V gene TRBV5-1 combines with J gene TRBJ2-7; 13 bases line up with TRBD2. This CDR3 spans 15 amino acids. V was clipped by 4 bases and J by 6 bases; unmatched bases: 7. Looked up from germline, CDR1 is SGHRS and CDR2 is YFSETQ. The DNA of the CDR3 is TGCGCCAGCAGCGGAGGACTAGCGGGAGTGGGCGAGCAGTACTTC. It codes for CASSGGLAGVGEQYF.

This clonotype has at least ten counts. V and J are TRBV24-1 and TRBJ2-3; 10 bases fit TRBD2. V shed 9 bases and J 0 bases; nucleotides not matched to a gene: 11. Germline V gene data show CDR1 as KGHDR and CDR2 as SFDVKD. The CDR3 covers 17 residues. Here the CDR3 reads CATRDGSGRASTDTQYF. DNA for the CDR3: TGTGCCACCCGCGACGGGAGCGGGAGGGCTAGCACAGATACGCAGTATTTT.

This clonotype was seen many times. The V gene is TRBV7-2, the J gene TRBJ2-1; D is unclear. Germline V gene sequence: CDR1 SGHTA, CDR2 FQGNSA. The CDR3 extends over 13 amino acids. V lost 4 bases and J lost 7, with 11 bases in between. CDR3: CASSSRPGNEQFF. For the CDR3, the DNA is TGTGCCAGCAGCTCCAGACCTGGTAATGAGCAGTTCTTC.

The table lists this clonotype with many counts. The chain links TRBV5-1 to TRBJ1-1; 11 nucleotides agree with TRBD1. Germline CDR1 is SGHRS and CDR2 is YFSETQ. The CDR3 runs to 15 residues. V lost 4 bases, J lost 2 bases, and 4 bases stayed unmatched. The CDR3 here is CASSKRTGGNTEAFF. The CDR3 nucleotides read TGCGCCAGCAGCAAACGGACAGGGGGCAACACTGAAGCTTTCTTT. Complete variable domain (other parts from reference TRBV5-1 and TRBJ1-1): KAGVTQTPRYLIKTRGQQVTLSCSPISGHRSVSWYQQTPGQGLQFLFEYFSETQRNKGNFPGRFSGRQFSNSRSEMNVSTLELGDSALYLCASSKRTGGNTEAFFGQGTRLTVV.

The sample holds many counts of this clonotype. The chain links TRBV5-6 to TRBJ2-1; TRBD2 matches at 10 bases. V was pared by 3 bases and J by 5 bases, with 5 bases of the junction left unmatched. Germline V lookup: CDR1 SGHDT, CDR2 YYEEEE. The CDR3 totals 15 residues. CDR3 nucleotide sequence: TGTGCCAGCAGCTGGGGGACTAGCGCAGACAATGAGCAGTTCTTC. Amino acid sequence: CASSWGTSADNEQFF.

The rearrangement uses TRBV4-1 and TRBJ2-1; D call uncertain. In germline, CDR1 is MGHRA, CDR2 YSYEKL. Trimming left V 0 bases short and J 7 bases short, with 19 bases between. This CDR3 contains 17 residues. The CDR3 DNA is TGCGCCAGCAGCCAAGAAGTAGCTTTGGTTTCGCGGAATGAGCAGTTCTTC. Its protein product is CASSQEVALVSRNEQFF.

The chain is built from TRBV24-1 and TRBJ1-2; no reliable D call. CDR3 length: 13 amino acids. Deletions cut 4 bases from V and 6 bases from J, with 11 bases between. Germline CDR1 is KGHDR and CDR2 is SFDVKD. The CDR3 DNA is TGTGCCACCAGTGAGCCGGTGGGGAATGGCTACACCTTC. Protein product: CATSEPVGNGYTF.

This clonotype was observed at least ten times. This chain links TRBV5-5 with TRBJ2-5, with TRBD1 matching 8 bases. The CDR3 is made up of 15 amino acids. With 3 bases clipped from V and 5 bases from J, the junction kept 9 bases outside the gene matches. Germline V gives CDR1 SGHKS, CDR2 YYEKEE (reference sequence). In DNA form, the CDR3 reads TGTGCCAGCAGCTACCCAGGGGGCGCGATCGAGACCCAGTACTTC. This codes for CASSYPGGAIETQYF.

This clonotype came up many times. The rearrangement links TRBV28 to TRBJ1-1, with D possibly matching TRBD1 (6 bases). Germline V gene lookup returns CDR1 MDHEN and CDR2 SYDVKM. V lost 3 bases and J lost 7, with 15 bases in between. This CDR3 region has 14 residues. CDR3 residues: CASSFQEGEDEAFF. In DNA form, the CDR3 reads TGTGCCAGCAGTTTTCAGGAGGGGGAGGATGAAGCTTTCTTT.

This clonotype appeared a single time. The rearrangement joins TRBV28 to TRBJ2-7; 12 bases are a match to TRBD2. The J segment lost 1 base and the V segment lost 6 bases, leaving 4 bases of the junction unmatched. Germline lookup yields CDR1 MDHEN and CDR2 SYDVKM. This CDR3 contains 15 residues. CDR3 sequence: CASRETSGRSYEQYF. The CDR3 bases are TGTGCCAGCAGGGAAACTAGCGGGAGGTCCTACGAGCAGTACTTC.

This clonotype has more than one count but fewer than ten. The CDR3: CASSGTLGVVTGELFF. CDR3 nucleotides: TGTGCCAGCAGCGGGACCCTCGGCGTTGTGACCGGGGAGCTGTTTTTT. This rearrangement joins TRBV13 to TRBJ2-2, with D tentatively TRBD1 or TRBD2 (5 bases each). V was cut by 5 bases and J by 5 bases, with 18 bases left in between. The CDR3 consists of 16 residues. Germline V CDR1 and CDR2: PRHDT, FYEKMQ (reference sequence).

This clonotype was recorded at least ten times. The J gene is TRBJ1-5, the V gene TRBV6-1; D not resolved. Deletions cut 7 bases from V and 0 bases from J, with 7 bases between. From germline, CDR1 is MNHNS and CDR2 SASEGT. CDR3 size: 13 residues. CDR3 region: CASNSFSNQPQHF. CDR3 bases: TGTGCCAGCAATAGTTTTAGCAATCAGCCCCAGCATTTT.

This clonotype was detected ten times or more. The V and J genes are TRBV7-9 and TRBJ2-5; either TRBD1 or TRBD2 may supply D (6 bases each). The ends were cut back, 5 bases at V and 7 bases at J, with 26 bases in the middle. The CDR3 consists of 17 residues. The V gene's germline CDR1 is SEHNR and CDR2 FQNEAQ (reference sequence). CDR3 residues: CASSRGKETGLAGTQYF. CDR3 nucleotides: TGTGCCAGCAGCCGCGGGAAAGAGACAGGACTCGCGGGGACCCAGTACTTC.

This clonotype was counted at least ten times. The DNA for the CDR3 is TGTGCCAGCAGTTACTTTCGGGACAATGAGCAGTTCTTC. Protein: CASSYFRDNEQFF. This chain connects TRBV6-1 to TRBJ2-1; D unresolved. Trimming took off 5 bases at V and 5 bases at J, with 10 bases between the two ends. This CDR3 spans 13 amino acids. Germline CDR1 and CDR2: MNHNS and SASEGT.

The V call is TRBV6-1, the J call TRBJ2-3; the D is unclear. The germline gives CDR1 MNHNS, CDR2 SASEGT. The CDR3 loop spans 12 amino acids. V lost 3 bases, J lost 5 bases, and 6 bases lay in between. For the CDR3, the DNA is TGTGCCAGCAGTGACCCTGGAGATACGCAGTATTTT. Protein sequence: CASSDPGDTQYF.